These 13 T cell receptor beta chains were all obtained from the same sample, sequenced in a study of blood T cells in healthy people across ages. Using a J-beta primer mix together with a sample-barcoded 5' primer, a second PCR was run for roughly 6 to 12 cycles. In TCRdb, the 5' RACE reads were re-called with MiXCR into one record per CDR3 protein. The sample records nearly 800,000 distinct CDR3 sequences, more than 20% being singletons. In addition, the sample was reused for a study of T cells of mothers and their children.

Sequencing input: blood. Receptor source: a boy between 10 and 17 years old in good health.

The CDR3 DNA is TGCGCCAGCAGCCGTGAACAGGGTCTCTACAATGAGCAGTTCTTC. Its translation: CASSREQGLYNEQFF. The chain has TRBV5-1 and TRBJ2-1, with D possibly TRBD1 on 6 matching bases. Germline V gene sequence: CDR1 SGHRS, CDR2 YFSETQ. The V and J ends lost 4 bases and 3 bases respectively, with 14 bases between them. There are 15 residues in the CDR3.

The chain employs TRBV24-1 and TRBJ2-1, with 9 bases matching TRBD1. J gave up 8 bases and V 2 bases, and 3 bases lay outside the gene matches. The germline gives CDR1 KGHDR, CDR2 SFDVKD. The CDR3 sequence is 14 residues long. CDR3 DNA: TGTGCCACCAGTGATTCCGGACAGGGGTATGAGCAGTTCTTC. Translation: CATSDSGQGYEQFF.

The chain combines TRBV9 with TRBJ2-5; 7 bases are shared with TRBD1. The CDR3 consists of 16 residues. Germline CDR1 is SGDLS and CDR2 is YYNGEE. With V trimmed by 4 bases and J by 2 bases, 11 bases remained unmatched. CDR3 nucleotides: TGTGCCAGCAGCCCTAAGGGGGCTTGGGGGCAAGAGACCCAGTACTTC. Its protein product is CASSPKGAWGQETQYF.

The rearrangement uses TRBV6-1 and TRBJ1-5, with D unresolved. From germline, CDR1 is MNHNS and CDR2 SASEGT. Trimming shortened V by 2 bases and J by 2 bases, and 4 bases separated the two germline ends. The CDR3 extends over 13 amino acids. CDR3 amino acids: CASSEYRNQPQHF. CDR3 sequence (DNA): TGTGCCAGCAGTGAATATCGCAATCAGCCCCAGCATTTT.

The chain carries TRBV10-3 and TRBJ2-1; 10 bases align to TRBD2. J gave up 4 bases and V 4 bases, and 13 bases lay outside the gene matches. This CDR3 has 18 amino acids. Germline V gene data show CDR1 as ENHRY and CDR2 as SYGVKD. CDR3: CAISGLAGVSQVYNEQFF. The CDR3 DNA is TGTGCCATCAGTGGCCTAGCGGGAGTGTCTCAGGTGTACAATGAGCAGTTCTTC.

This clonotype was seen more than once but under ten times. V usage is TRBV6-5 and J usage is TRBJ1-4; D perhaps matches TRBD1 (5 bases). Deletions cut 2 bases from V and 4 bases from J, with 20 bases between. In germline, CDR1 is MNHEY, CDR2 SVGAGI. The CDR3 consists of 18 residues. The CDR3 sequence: CASSYPDTRDELNEKLFF. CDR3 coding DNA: TGTGCCAGCAGTTACCCCGACACACGGGACGAACTTAATGAAAAACTGTTTTTT.

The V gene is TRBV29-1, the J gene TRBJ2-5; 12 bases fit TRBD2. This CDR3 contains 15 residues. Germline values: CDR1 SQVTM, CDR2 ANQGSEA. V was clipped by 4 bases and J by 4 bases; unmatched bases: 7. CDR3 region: CSVGRLAGVGETQYF. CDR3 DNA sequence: TGCAGCGTTGGTAGACTAGCGGGGGTGGGAGAGACCCAGTACTTC.

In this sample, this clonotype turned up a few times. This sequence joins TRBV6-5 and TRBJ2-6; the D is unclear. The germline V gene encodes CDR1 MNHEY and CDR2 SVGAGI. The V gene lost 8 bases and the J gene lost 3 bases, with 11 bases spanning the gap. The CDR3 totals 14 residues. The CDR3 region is CASSLGIGANVLTF. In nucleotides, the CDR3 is TGTGCCAGCTCGTTGGGGATTGGGGCCAACGTCCTGACTTTC.

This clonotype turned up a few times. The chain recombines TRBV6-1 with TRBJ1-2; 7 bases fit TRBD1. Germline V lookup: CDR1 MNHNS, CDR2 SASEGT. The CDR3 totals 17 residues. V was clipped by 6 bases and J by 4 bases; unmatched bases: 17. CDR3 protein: CASRTGTARGGGYGYTF. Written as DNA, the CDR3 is TGTGCCAGCAGAACTGGGACAGCGCGAGGAGGGGGCTATGGCTACACCTTC.

CDR3 amino acids: CSASTGGTKETQYF. For the CDR3, the DNA is TGCAGTGCTAGCACTGGGGGGACCAAAGAGACCCAGTACTTC. The chain carries TRBV20-1 and TRBJ2-5, with D possibly matching TRBD2 (6 bases). Deletions cut 3 bases from V and 3 bases from J, with 14 bases between. This CDR3 is 14 amino acids long. The germline CDR1 and CDR2 sequences are DFQATT and SNEGSKA (reference sequence).

CDR3 sequence: CASSQRESTEAFF. The CDR3 nucleotides read TGTGCCAGCAGCCAAAGGGAAAGCACTGAAGCTTTCTTT. The rearrangement links TRBV16 to TRBJ1-1; unclear D gene. From germline, CDR1 is KGHSY and CDR2 FQNENV. This CDR3 comprises 13 residues. V shed 2 bases and J shed 4 bases, with 8 bases lying between them.

In DNA form, the CDR3 reads TGTGCCAGCAGCCAAGATTTCCAAGAGACCCAGTACTTC. It specifies CASSQDFQETQYF. The rearrangement uses TRBV3-1 and TRBJ2-5; D is unresolved. The CDR3 is made up of 13 amino acids. Germline CDR1 and CDR2: LGHDT and YNNKEL (reference sequence). Between the trimmed V and J ends, which lost 0 bases and 1 base, there was a span of 3 bases.

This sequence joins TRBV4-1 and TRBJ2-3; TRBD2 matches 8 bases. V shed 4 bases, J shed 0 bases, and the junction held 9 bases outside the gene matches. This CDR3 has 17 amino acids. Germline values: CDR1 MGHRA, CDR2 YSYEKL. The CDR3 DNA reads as TGCGCCAGCAGCCCCGGGGGCGGGGGGACTAGCACAGATACGCAGTATTTT. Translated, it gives CASSPGGGGTSTDTQYF.